The 29 T cell receptor beta chains below all came from one sample that was sequenced in a study of breast tumors, draining lymph nodes, adjacent tissues (dated by TCRdb to 2016 to 2017). The library was prepared using multiplex PCR. Sequencing relied on an Illumina HiSeq 2000. TCRdb reran the public reads through fastp at Q25 and MiXCR, keeping productive beta chains. Rows merge per CDR3 protein into single entries with the most common DNA and genes. For this sample the table gives roughly 49,000 distinct CDR3 sequences, of which around 45% were detected only once. Under 12% of the sample is taken by the ten largest. The sequencing sample was made of breast tumor tissue. Receptors originate from a female donor with breast cancer. Some clones in this sample may be carry-over from other donors' samples.

This chain uses TRBV10-2 with TRBJ2-7, with D perhaps TRBD2 (6 bases). Trimming cost V 6 bases and J 5 bases, with 11 bases left between them. Germline values: CDR1 WSHSY, CDR2 SAAADI. The CDR3 is 12 amino acids. CDR3 nucleotides: TGCGCCAGCAGCTTAGCGGCTGACGAGCAGTACTTC. It specifies CASSLAADEQYF.

The V and J genes are TRBV4-1 and TRBJ2-7; 9 positions match TRBD2. This CDR3 has 15 residues. Germline V CDR1 and CDR2: MGHRA, YSYEKL. The trim removed 0 bases at V and 3 bases at J, leaving 3 bases unmatched. CDR3 loop: CASSQDPSGVYEQYF. CDR3 coding DNA: TGCGCCAGCAGCCAAGATCCTAGCGGGGTCTACGAGCAGTACTTC.

The V gene is TRBV10-1, the J gene TRBJ2-1; 15 bases match TRBD2. Looked up from germline, CDR1 is WNHNN and CDR2 is SYGVQD (reference sequence). This CDR3 contains 16 residues. V was clipped by 3 bases and J by 8 bases; unmatched bases: 5. The CDR3 sequence is CASSDGTSGRSDEQFF. As DNA, the CDR3 is TGCGCCAGCAGTGACGGGACTAGCGGGAGGTCGGATGAGCAGTTCTTC.

This clonotype occurred once. This chain joins TRBV7-8 and TRBJ1-2; the match to TRBD1 covers 7 bases. Germline CDR1 reads SGHVS; CDR2 reads FQNEAQ. V gave up 1 base and J gave up 1 base; unmatched junction bases: 6. This CDR3 spans 16 amino acids. The CDR3 is CASSLVGDSFNYGYTF. The CDR3 DNA sequence: TGTGCCAGCAGCTTAGTAGGGGACAGCTTTAACTATGGCTACACCTTC.

The rearrangement joins TRBV12-3 or TRBV12-4 to TRBJ1-4; no clear D. This CDR3 contains 15 residues. With 2 bases removed from V and 7 bases from J, the gap between germline ends came to 14 bases. CDR3 DNA: TGTGCCAGCAGTTTAACGGGTGGGCGGTTTGAAAAACTGTTTTTT. This codes for CASSLTGGRFEKLFF.

This clonotype came up many times. The chain joins TRBV20-1 to TRBJ2-5, with D uncertain. Germline loops: CDR1 DFQATT, CDR2 SNEGSKA (reference sequence). V lost 0 bases to trimming and J lost 9 bases, with 8 bases between them. This CDR3 region has 11 residues. The DNA for the CDR3 is TGCAGTGCTAGAGACAGGATGGCCCAGTACTTC. Translated, it gives CSARDRMAQYF.

The rearrangement links TRBV20-1 to TRBJ2-1, with D perhaps matching TRBD2 (6 bases). Trimming pared 5 bases from V and 9 bases from J, leaving 17 bases between. Germline CDR1 reads DFQATT; CDR2 reads SNEGSKA (reference sequence). This CDR3 has 13 amino acids. This chain's CDR3 is CSADAGLPGEQFF. CDR3 nucleotide sequence: TGCAGTGCTGACGCGGGACTCCCAGGTGAGCAGTTCTTC.

This clonotype showed up just a few times. The chain joins TRBV28 to TRBJ2-4; D possibly matches TRBD1 or TRBD2 (5 bases each). This CDR3 has 16 residues. Germline lookup yields CDR1 MDHEN and CDR2 SYDVKM. Trimming took 4 bases from V and 10 from J, leaving 23 bases between them. The CDR3, as DNA: TGTGCCAGCAGTTCCTCGGGACCGAACGAGGCAAGGATTCAGTACTTC. It codes for CASSSSGPNEARIQYF.

The V and J genes are TRBV9 and TRBJ1-2, with D unclear. Trimming removed 2 bases at V and 4 bases at J, with 9 bases between. CDR1 is SGDLS, CDR2 YYNGEE, per germline. The CDR3 is made up of 13 amino acids. CDR3 protein: CASSVRRGYGYTF. Here the CDR3 DNA reads TGTGCCAGCAGCGTTCGACGGGGCTATGGCTACACCTTC. Looking up the rest from reference TRBV9 and TRBJ1-2 gives the full variable domain: DSGVTQTPKHLITATGQRVTLRCSPRSGDLSVYWYQQSLDQGLQFLIQYYNGEERAKGNILERFSAQQFPDLHSELNLSSLELGDSALYFCASSVRRGYGYTFGSGTRLTVV.

This clonotype was recorded at least ten times. This chain connects TRBV7-2 to TRBJ1-4, with 8 nucleotides matching TRBD1. Germline assignment: CDR1 SGHTA and CDR2 FQGNSA. Trimming removed 4 bases from V and 6 bases from J; junction bases left unmatched: 4. The length of the CDR3 is 14 residues. The CDR3 sequence is CASSWTGFDEKLFF. The DNA of the CDR3 is TGTGCCAGCAGCTGGACAGGGTTTGATGAAAAACTGTTTTTT. Based on the CDR3 plus reference TRBV7-2 and TRBJ1-4, the full variable domain is GAGVSQSPSNKVTEKGKDVELRCDPISGHTALYWYRQSLGQGLEFLIYFQGNSAPDKSGLPSDRFSAERTGGSVSTLTIQRTQQEDSAVYLCASSWTGFDEKLFFGSGTQLSVL.

This clonotype has a count of ten or more. The chain uses TRBV12-3 or TRBV12-4 and TRBJ2-3; tentative D call: TRBD1 (6 bases). The V end was cut by 2 bases, the J end by 2 bases, with 8 bases between. This CDR3 contains 14 residues. This CDR3 is CASSLQGSTDTQYF. The CDR3 nucleotides read TGTGCCAGCAGTTTACAGGGGTCCACAGATACGCAGTATTTT.

The sample holds many counts of this clonotype. The chain employs TRBV19 and TRBJ1-2, with 12 bases matching TRBD1. Germline V gives CDR1 LNHDA, CDR2 SQIVND (reference sequence). V shed 6 bases and J 4 bases; nucleotides not matched to a gene: 6. The CDR3 is 15 residues long. CDR3 protein: CASSHPGQGAYGYTF. Written as DNA, the CDR3 is TGTGCCAGTAGCCATCCGGGACAGGGGGCCTATGGCTACACCTTC.

There are many counts of this clonotype. The chain couples TRBV3-1 to TRBJ1-4; possible D gene TRBD1, 6 bases. V gave up 1 base and J gave up 7 bases, with 13 bases separating them. This CDR3 comprises 15 residues. Germline V lookup: CDR1 LGHDT, CDR2 YNNKEL (reference sequence). The CDR3 nucleotides read TGTGCCAGCAGCCAAGGGGACACCAGTGCTGAAAAACTGTTTTTT. This encodes CASSQGDTSAEKLFF.

This clonotype was found once. V gene TRBV4-3 combines with J gene TRBJ2-3; D is perhaps TRBD2 (6 bases). Trimming took 5 bases from V and 0 from J, leaving 15 bases between them. This CDR3 region has 16 residues. From germline, CDR1 is LGHNA and CDR2 YSLEER. The CDR3 loop reads CASSVRFGGSTDTQYF. CDR3 in DNA: TGCGCCAGCAGCGTCCGTTTCGGGGGTAGCACAGATACGCAGTATTTT.

Ten or more counts support this clonotype. This chain links TRBV30 with TRBJ2-2; D ambiguous. V was pared by 7 bases and J by 6 bases, with 27 bases between. The CDR3 is made up of 17 amino acids. CDR1 is GTSNPN and CDR2 is SVGIG in the germline V gene (reference sequence). The CDR3 coding sequence is TGTGCCTATCTAGTCGGATCTTTGGGTAATTTTGCCGGGGAGCTGTTTTTT. This gives the protein CAYLVGSLGNFAGELFF.

With respect to this clonotype: This sequence may be a read error, since a much larger clone differs from it by one base. The gene calls are TRBV20-1 and TRBJ2-7; 11 bases agree with TRBD1. The V gene's germline CDR1 is DFQATT and CDR2 SNEGSKA (reference sequence). The J segment lost 9 bases and the V segment lost 6 bases, leaving 13 bases of the junction unmatched. CDR3 length: 14 residues. The CDR3 loop reads CSATGQGAISGQYF. In DNA form, the CDR3 reads TGCAGTGCCACCGGACAGGGGGCTATCTCCGGGCAGTACTTC.

This chain links TRBV7-6 with TRBJ2-2; D remains unclear. V was pared by 8 bases and J by 0 bases, with 10 bases between. The CDR3 covers 14 residues. CDR1 and CDR2 from the germline V gene are SGHVS and FNYEAQ. CDR3 residues: CASGGCANTGELFF. DNA for the CDR3: TGTGCCAGCGGTGGCTGTGCGAACACCGGGGAGCTGTTTTTT.

The table lists this clonotype with many counts. The chain combines TRBV7-6 with TRBJ1-1, with 7 bases matching TRBD1. CDR3 size: 14 residues. The trim removed 2 bases at V and 1 base at J, leaving 1 base unmatched. Germline assignment: CDR1 SGHVS and CDR2 FNYEAQ. The CDR3 DNA is TGTGCCAGCAGCTTAAGGACAGGGAACACTGAAGCTTTCTTT. Its translation: CASSLRTGNTEAFF.

This clonotype was picked up many times. The rearrangement joins TRBV3-1 to TRBJ2-7; perhaps TRBD1 as D (5 bases). V shed 3 bases and J shed 6 bases, with 6 bases lying between them. The CDR3 covers 11 residues. From germline, CDR1 is LGHDT and CDR2 YNNKEL (reference sequence). CDR3 protein: CASSQGREQYF. For the CDR3, the DNA is TGTGCCAGCAGCCAGGGGCGCGAGCAGTACTTC.

This clonotype occurred many times. V is TRBV7-2 and J is TRBJ2-3; 7 nucleotides align to TRBD1. This CDR3 contains 16 residues. Germline assignment: CDR1 SGHTA and CDR2 FQGNSA. The V gene end was trimmed by 5 bases and the J gene end by 2 bases; junction bases not matched to a gene: 10. CDR3 sequence (DNA): TGTGCCAGCAGCCGGGACAGTACCTGGACCACAGATACGCAGTATTTT. This gives the protein CASSRDSTWTTDTQYF.

This clonotype occurred many times. CDR3 in DNA: TGTGCCTTGACTAGGGCAGGGGTGAACACCGGGGAGCTGTTTTTT. It is translated as CALTRAGVNTGELFF. V is TRBV30 and J is TRBJ2-2; D is tentatively TRBD1 or TRBD2 (6 bases each). This CDR3 has 15 residues. V shed 7 bases and J shed 1 base, with 16 bases lying between them. Germline V CDR1 and CDR2: GTSNPN, SVGIG (reference sequence).

This clonotype was picked up many times. The chain combines TRBV5-1 with TRBJ2-2; D ambiguous. Germline V gene data show CDR1 as SGHRS and CDR2 as YFSETQ. CDR3 size: 13 residues. V was clipped by 2 bases and J by 4 bases, with 6 bases between them. This chain's CDR3 is CASSLYITGELFF. CDR3 coding DNA: TGCGCCAGCAGCTTATATATCACCGGGGAGCTGTTTTTT.

This chain connects TRBV24-1 to TRBJ1-5, with no clear D. Trimming shortened V by 4 bases and J by 0 bases, and 3 bases separated the two germline ends. The CDR3 contains 13 residues. CDR1 is KGHDR and CDR2 is SFDVKD in the germline V gene. In DNA form, the CDR3 reads TGTGCCACCAGTGACAATAGCAATCAGCCCCAGCATTTT. It encodes CATSDNSNQPQHF.

There are many counts of this clonotype. The chain uses TRBV2 and TRBJ2-7; a possible D gene is TRBD1 (5 bases). CDR3 size: 12 residues. Per the germline V gene, CDR1 is SNHLY and CDR2 is FYNNEI. The V end lost 6 bases, the J end lost 5 bases, and 11 bases lay between the germline ends. The DNA of the CDR3 is TGTGCCAGCAGGTGGCAAGGGGACGAGCAGTACTTC. Its translation: CASRWQGDEQYF.

Remarks on this clonotype: This CDR3 fails to terminate in the conserved phenylalanine or tryptophan, so it likely reflects a read error. The V gene is TRBV7-2, the J gene TRBJ2-1; 7 bases line up with TRBD2. This CDR3 spans 14 amino acids. The V gene end was trimmed by 2 bases and the J gene end by 7 bases; junction bases not matched to a gene: 5. Germline loops: CDR1 SGHTA, CDR2 FQGNSA. CDR3 coding DNA: TGTGCCAGCAGCTTAAAGCGAGCGGGAAATGAGCAGTTCGTC. Translated, it gives CASSLKRAGNEQFV.

As for this clonotype: Since no conserved phenylalanine or tryptophan closes the CDR3, a read error is the likely cause. The chain uses TRBV9 and TRBJ2-1; a possible D gene is TRBD1 (6 bases). Germline V gene data show CDR1 as SGDLS and CDR2 as YYNGEE. The CDR3 is 16 residues long. CDR3 amino acids: CASSVDDRLSYNGQFC. The CDR3 bases are TGTGCCAGCAGCGTAGATGACAGGCTCTCCTACAATGGGCAGTTCTGC.

This clonotype was picked up many times. V and J are TRBV7-8 and TRBJ2-1; D may be TRBD2 (5 bases). Germline assignment: CDR1 SGHVS and CDR2 FQNEAQ. The CDR3 is made up of 15 amino acids. V was cut by 3 bases and J by 7 bases, with 16 bases left in between. CDR3 nucleotides: TGTGCCAGCAGCTTGCAGCGACTAAGGCGGAATGAGCAGTTCTTC. It yields the protein CASSLQRLRRNEQFF.

To note about this clonotype: This may be a read error, as it is one base from a much larger clone. This chain links TRBV18 with TRBJ2-1, with D perhaps matching TRBD1 or TRBD2 (6 bases each). Germline V gives CDR1 KGHSH, CDR2 LQKENI. This CDR3 has 15 amino acids. This chain's CDR3 is CASSPPRGEGNERFF. The CDR3 DNA sequence: TGTGCCAGCTCACCACCGAGGGGGGAAGGCAATGAGCGGTTCTTC.

In regard to this clonotype: A clone one base away is much larger, so this may be a read error. CDR3 sequence reads: CASSKATGAGERWPQHF. The CDR3 DNA sequence: TGTGCCAGCAGTAAGGCCACCGGGGCAGGGGAGAGGTGGCCCCAGCATTTT. The V and J genes are TRBV6-6 and TRBJ1-5, with D tentatively TRBD1 (6 bases). Trimming cost V 5 bases and J 9 bases, with 26 bases left between them. The germline CDR1 and CDR2 sequences are MNHNY and SVGAGI (reference sequence). The CDR3 length is 17 residues.